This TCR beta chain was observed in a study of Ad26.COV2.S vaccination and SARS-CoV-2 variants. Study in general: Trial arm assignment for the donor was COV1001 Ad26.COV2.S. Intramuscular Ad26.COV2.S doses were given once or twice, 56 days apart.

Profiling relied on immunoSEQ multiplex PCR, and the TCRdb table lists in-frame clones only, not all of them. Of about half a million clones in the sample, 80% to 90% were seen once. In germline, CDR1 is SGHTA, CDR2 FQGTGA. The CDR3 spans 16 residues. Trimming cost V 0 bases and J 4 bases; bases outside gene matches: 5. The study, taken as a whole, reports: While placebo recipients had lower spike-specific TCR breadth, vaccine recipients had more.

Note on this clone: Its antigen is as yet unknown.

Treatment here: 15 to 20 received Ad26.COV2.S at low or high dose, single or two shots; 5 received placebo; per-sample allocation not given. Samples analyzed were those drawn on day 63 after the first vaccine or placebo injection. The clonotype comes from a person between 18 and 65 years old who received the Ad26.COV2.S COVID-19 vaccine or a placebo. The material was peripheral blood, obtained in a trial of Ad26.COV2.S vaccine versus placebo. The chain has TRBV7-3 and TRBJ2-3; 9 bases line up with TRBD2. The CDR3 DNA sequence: TGTGCCAGCAGCTTAACTTACAGCGGGAGGCCAGATACGCAGTATTTT. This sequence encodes CASSLTYSGRPDTQYF.